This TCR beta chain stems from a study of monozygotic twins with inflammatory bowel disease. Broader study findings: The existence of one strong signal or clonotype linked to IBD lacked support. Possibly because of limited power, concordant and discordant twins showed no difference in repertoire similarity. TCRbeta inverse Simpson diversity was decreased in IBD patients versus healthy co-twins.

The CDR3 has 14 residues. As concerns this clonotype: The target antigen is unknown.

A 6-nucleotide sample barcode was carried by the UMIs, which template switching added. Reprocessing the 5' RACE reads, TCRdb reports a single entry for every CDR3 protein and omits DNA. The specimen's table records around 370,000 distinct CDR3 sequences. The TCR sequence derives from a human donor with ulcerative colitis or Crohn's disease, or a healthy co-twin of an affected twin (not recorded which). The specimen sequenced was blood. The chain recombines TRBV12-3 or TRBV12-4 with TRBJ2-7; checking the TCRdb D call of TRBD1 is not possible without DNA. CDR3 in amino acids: CASRSPVGVYEQYF.